This TCR beta chain was sequenced in a study of tumor and adjacent non-tumor tissue in lung cancer. On the study more broadly: Stage I to III disease affected 9 to 10 men and about five women aged about 30 to 85. Each sample yielded roughly 4 million productive TCRbeta reads on average.

TCRbeta libraries were built with three rounds of nested PCR, modified from ARM-PCR. TCRdb passed the multiplex PCR reads through MiXCR, listing each CDR3 protein once. Counted here are some 90,000 distinct CDR3 sequences, around 59% occurring once; the ten biggest clones make up roughly 15%. Germline V gene lookup returns CDR1 DFQATT and CDR2 SNEGSKA (reference sequence). The CDR3 runs 12 residues. Trimming removed 0 bases at V and 7 bases at J, with 7 bases between. This sample's RNA came from whole unsorted tissue. Chemotherapy-naive patients with new lung cancer underwent thoracic surgery in China, August–late 2014. Study results and caveats: Normal lung showed higher cumulative top 100 clone frequency than tumor.

This clonotype has ten or more counts. Its antigen is unknown. The J gene is TRBJ2-1, the V gene TRBV20-1; D is undetermined. The clonotype originates from a man in his 70s with non-small cell lung cancer. The sequenced material came from lung tumor tissue. In nucleotides, the CDR3 is TGCAGTGCTAGAGATCGAGTTAATGAGCAGTTCTTC. Translated: CSARDRVNEQFF.